This TCR beta chain was sequenced during a study of blood T cell repertoires in COVID-19. Clones were read by immunoSEQ multiplex PCR, and TCRdb kept only the in-frame ones, dropping some. The data hold about 240,000 clones, with around 86% observed a single time. Germline V gene sequence: CDR1 SGHVS, CDR2 FQNEAQ. The V gene end was trimmed by 2 bases and the J gene end by 7 bases; junction bases not matched to a gene: 8. The CDR3 spans 16 residues. The material sequenced was peripheral blood. The clonotype originates from an older woman with active or convalescent COVID-19. The V gene is TRBV7-8, the J gene TRBJ1-6, with TRBD1 matching 7 bases. The CDR3: CASSLWQGVRNSPLHF. The CDR3 region has the DNA TGTGCCAGCAGCTTATGGCAGGGGGTAAGAAATTCACCCCTCCACTTT.